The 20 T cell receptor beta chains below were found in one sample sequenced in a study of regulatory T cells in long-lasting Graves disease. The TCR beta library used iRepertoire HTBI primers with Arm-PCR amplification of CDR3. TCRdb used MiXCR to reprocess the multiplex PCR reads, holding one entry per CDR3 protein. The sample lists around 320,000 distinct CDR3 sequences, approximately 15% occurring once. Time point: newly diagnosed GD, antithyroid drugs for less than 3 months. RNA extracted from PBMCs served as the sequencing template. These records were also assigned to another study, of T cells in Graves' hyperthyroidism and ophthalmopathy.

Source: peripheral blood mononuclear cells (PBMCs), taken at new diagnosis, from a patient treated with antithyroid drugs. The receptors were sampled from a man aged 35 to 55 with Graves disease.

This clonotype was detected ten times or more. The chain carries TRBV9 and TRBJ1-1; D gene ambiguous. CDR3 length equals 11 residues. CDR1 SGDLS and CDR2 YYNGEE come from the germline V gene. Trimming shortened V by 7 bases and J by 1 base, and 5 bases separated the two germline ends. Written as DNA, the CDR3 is TGTGCCAGCTCACAGAACACTGAAGCTTTCTTT. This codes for CASSQNTEAFF.

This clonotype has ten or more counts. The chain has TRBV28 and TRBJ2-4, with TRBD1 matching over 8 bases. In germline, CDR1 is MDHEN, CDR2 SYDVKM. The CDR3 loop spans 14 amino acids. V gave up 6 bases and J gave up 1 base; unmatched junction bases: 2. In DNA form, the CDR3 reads TGTGCCAGCAGCAGGGGGCGGGCCAAAAACATTCAGTACTTC. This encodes CASSRGRAKNIQYF. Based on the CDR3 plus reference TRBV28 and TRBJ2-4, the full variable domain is DVKVTQSSRYLVKRTGEKVFLECVQDMDHENMFWYRQDPGLGLRLIYFSYDVKMKEKGDIPEGYSVSREKKERFSLILESASTNQTSMYLCASSRGRAKNIQYFGAGTRLSVL.

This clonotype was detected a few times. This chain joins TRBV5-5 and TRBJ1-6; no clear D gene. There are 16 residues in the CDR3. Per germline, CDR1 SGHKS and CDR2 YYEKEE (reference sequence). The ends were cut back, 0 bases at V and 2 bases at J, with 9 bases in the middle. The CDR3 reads CASSLVPGTYNSPLHF. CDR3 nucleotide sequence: TGTGCCAGCAGCTTGGTACCGGGAACCTATAATTCACCCCTCCACTTT. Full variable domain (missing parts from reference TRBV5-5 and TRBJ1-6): DAGVTQSPTHLIKTRGQQVTLRCSPISGHKSVSWYQQVLGQGPQFIFQYYEKEERGRGNFPDRFSARQFPNYSSELNVNALLLGDSALYLCASSLVPGTYNSPLHFGNGTRLTVT.

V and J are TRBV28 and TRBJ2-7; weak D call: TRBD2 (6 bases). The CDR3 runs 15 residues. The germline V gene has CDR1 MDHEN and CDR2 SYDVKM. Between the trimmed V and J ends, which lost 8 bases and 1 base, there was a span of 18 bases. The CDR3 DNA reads TGTGCCAGCGCGCGGGATCGGGGTCAATCCTACGAGCAGTACTTC. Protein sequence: CASARDRGQSYEQYF.

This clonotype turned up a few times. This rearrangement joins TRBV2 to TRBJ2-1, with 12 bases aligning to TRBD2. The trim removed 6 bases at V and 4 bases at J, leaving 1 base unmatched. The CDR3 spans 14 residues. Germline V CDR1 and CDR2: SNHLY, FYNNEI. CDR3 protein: CASRTSGGYNEQFF. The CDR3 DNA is TGTGCCAGCAGGACTAGCGGGGGTTACAATGAGCAGTTCTTC.

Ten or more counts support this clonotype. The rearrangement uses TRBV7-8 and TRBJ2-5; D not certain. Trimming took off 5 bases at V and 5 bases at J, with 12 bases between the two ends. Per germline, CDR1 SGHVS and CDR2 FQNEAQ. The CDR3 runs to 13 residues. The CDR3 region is CASSLPARETQYF. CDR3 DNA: TGTGCCAGCAGCCTCCCGGCACGTGAGACCCAGTACTTC.

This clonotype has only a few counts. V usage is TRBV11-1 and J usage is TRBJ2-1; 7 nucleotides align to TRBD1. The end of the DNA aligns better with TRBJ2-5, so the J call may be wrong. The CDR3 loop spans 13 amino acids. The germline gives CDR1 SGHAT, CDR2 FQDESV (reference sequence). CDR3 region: CASSTDRAETQYF. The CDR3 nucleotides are TGTGCCAGCAGCACTGACAGGGCTGAGACCCAGTACTTC.

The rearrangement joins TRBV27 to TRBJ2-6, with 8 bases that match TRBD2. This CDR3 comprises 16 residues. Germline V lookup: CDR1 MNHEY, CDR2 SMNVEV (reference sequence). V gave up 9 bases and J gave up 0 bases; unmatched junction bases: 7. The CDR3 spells CASRSGGSSGANVLTF. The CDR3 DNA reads TGTGCCAGTAGAAGCGGGGGAAGCTCTGGGGCCAACGTCCTGACTTTC.

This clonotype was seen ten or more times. CDR3 bases: TGTGCCAGCAGCCTCAGGGGCAGGGGGTACACTGAAGCTTTCTTT. Translating it yields CASSLRGRGYTEAFF. The genes are TRBV7-2 and TRBJ1-1; TRBD1 agrees at 7 bases. The ends lost 5 bases at V and 3 bases at J; junction bases unmatched: 9. The germline gives CDR1 SGHTA, CDR2 FQGNSA. CDR3 length: 15 amino acids.

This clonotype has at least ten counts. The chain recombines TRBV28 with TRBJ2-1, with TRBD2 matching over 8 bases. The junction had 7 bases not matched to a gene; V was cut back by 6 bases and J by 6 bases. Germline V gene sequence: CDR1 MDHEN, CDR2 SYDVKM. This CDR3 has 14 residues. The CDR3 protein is CASRTTGGLNEQFF. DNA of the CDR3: TGTGCCAGCAGAACAACGGGGGGGCTCAATGAGCAGTTCTTC.

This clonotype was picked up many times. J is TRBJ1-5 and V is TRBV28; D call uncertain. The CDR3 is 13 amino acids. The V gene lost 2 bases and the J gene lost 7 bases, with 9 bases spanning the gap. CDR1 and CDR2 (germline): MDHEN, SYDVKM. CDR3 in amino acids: CASSLGREQPQHF. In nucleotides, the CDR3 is TGTGCCAGCAGTTTAGGTCGGGAACAGCCCCAGCATTTT.

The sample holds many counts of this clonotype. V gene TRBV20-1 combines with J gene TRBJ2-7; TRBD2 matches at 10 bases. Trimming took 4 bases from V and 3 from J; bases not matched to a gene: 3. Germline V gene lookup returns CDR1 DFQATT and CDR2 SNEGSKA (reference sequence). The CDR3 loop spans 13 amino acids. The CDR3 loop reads CSATLAGVYEQYF. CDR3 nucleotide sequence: TGCAGTGCTACCCTAGCGGGGGTCTACGAGCAGTACTTC.

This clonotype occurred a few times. CDR3 coding DNA: TGTGCCAGCAGCCAAGACAGGGACGGTCAGCCCCAGCATTTT. This sequence encodes CASSQDRDGQPQHF. J is TRBJ1-5 and V is TRBV9, with 7 bases lining up with TRBD1. CDR3 length: 14 amino acids. In germline, CDR1 is SGDLS, CDR2 YYNGEE. J lost 6 bases, V lost 4 bases, and 7 bases had no gene match.

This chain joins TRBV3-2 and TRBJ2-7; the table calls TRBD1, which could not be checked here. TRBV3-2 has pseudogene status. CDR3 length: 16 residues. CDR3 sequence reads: CASTPDRDRGRYEQYF. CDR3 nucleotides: TGTGCCAGCACTCCGGATCGGGACAGGGGGCGGTACGAGCAGTACTTC.

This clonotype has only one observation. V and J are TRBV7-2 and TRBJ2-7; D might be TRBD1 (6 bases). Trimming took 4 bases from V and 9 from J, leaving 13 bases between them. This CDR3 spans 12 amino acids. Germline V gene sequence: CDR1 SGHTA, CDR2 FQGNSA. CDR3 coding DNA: TGTGCCAGCAGCTCCCATCTGGACAGGCAGTACTTC. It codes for CASSSHLDRQYF.

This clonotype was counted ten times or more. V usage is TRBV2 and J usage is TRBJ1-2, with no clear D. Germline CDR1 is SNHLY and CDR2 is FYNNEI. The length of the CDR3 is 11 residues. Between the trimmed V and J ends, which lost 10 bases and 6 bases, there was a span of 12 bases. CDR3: CATTGLNGYTF. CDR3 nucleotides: TGTGCCACGACCGGACTCAATGGCTACACCTTC.

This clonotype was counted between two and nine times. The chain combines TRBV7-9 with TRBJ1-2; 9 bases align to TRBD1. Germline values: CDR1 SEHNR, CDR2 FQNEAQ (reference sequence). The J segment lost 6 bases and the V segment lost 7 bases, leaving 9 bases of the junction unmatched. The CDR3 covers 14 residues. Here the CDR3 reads CASIKTGQGNGYTF. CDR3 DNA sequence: TGTGCCAGCATAAAGACGGGACAGGGAAATGGCTACACCTTC. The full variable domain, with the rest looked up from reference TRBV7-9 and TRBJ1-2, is DTGVSQNPRHKITKRGQNVTFRCDPISEHNRLYWYRQTLGQGPEFLTYFQNEAQLEKSRLLSDRFSAERPKGSFSTLEIQRTEQGDSAMYLCASIKTGQGNGYTFGSGTRLTVV.

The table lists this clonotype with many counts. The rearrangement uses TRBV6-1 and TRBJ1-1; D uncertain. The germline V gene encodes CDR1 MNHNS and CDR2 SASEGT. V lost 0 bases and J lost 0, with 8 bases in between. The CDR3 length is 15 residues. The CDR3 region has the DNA TGTGCCAGCAGTGAAGCTCCCATCATGAACACTGAAGCTTTCTTT. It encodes CASSEAPIMNTEAFF.

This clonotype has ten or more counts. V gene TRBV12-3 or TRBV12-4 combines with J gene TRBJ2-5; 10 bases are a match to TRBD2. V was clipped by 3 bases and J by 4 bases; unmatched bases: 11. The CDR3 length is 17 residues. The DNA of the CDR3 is TGTGCCAGCAGTTTGTTCAGCGGGGGGGACTCCCGAGAGACCCAGTACTTC. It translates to CASSLFSGGDSRETQYF.

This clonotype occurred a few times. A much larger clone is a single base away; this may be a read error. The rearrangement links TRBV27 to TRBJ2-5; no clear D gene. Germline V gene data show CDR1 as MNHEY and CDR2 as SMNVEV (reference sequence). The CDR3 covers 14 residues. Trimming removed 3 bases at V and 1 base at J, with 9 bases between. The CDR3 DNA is TGTGCCAGCAGTTTTAGATCAGCCCAAGAGACCCAGTACTTC. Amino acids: CASSFRSAQETQYF.